The 5 T cell receptor beta chains reported below all come from one sample, sequenced in a study of cytomegalovirus exposure and HLA in healthy donors. PCR was performed using 60 Vbeta and 13 Jbeta primers. The method was immunoSEQ multiplex PCR; TCRdb's version includes in-frame clones alone and lacks a portion of them. Of around 140,000 clones listed, 70% to 85% were seen once; the top ten hold roughly 10%. The specimen sequenced was PBMCs. These receptor sequences come from an older woman in good health and CMV-seropositive.

This chain connects TRBV5-6 to TRBJ2-7, with 9 bases that match TRBD1. The V gene end was trimmed by 0 bases and the J gene end by 0 bases; junction bases not matched to a gene: 7. CDR1 SGHDT and CDR2 YYEEEE come from the germline V gene. This CDR3 region has 17 residues. This chain's CDR3 is CASSLAGTGFPSYEQYF. CDR3 coding DNA: TGTGCCAGCAGCTTGGCCGGGACAGGGTTCCCCTCCTACGAGCAGTACTTC.

This clone was seen a single time. The genes are TRBV11-3 and TRBJ2-2; perhaps TRBD2 as D (6 bases). The germline CDR1 and CDR2 sequences are SGHNT and YENEEA. This CDR3 has 13 amino acids. Trimming stripped 8 bases from V and 2 bases from J, with 9 bases between. The CDR3: CASSGENTGELFF. In DNA, the CDR3 is TGTGCCAGCTCGGGGGAAAACACCGGGGAGCTGTTTTTT.

This chain's CDR3 is CASSQRAGEGNSGANVLTF. CDR3 bases: TGCGCCAGCAGCCAACGAGCGGGAGAGGGGAACTCCGGGGCCAACGTCCTGACTTTC. The rearrangement joins TRBV4-3 to TRBJ2-6, with 8 bases fitting TRBD2. V trimming: 2 bases; J trimming: 4 bases; junction bases outside the gene matches: 13. The CDR3 totals 19 residues. The germline CDR1 and CDR2 sequences are LGHNA and YSLEER.

The chain is built from TRBV5-1 and TRBJ2-5; D perhaps matches TRBD1 (6 bases). The J call may be incorrect, as the DNA end agrees better with TRBJ2-7. Germline V CDR1 and CDR2: SGHRS, YFSETQ. The CDR3 has 15 amino acids. The DNA of the CDR3 is TGCGCCAGCAGCCGATCAGGGGTCGATTCCTACGAGCAGTACTTC. Translating gives CASSRSGVDSYEQYF.

The gene calls are TRBV9 and TRBJ2-1; 7 bases map to TRBD2. J gave up 9 bases and V 0 bases, and 12 bases lay outside the gene matches. Germline V gene data show CDR1 as SGDLS and CDR2 as YYNGEE. The CDR3 has 16 amino acids. The CDR3 sequence: CASSVEELAGAGEQFF. In nucleotides, the CDR3 is TGTGCCAGCAGCGTAGAGGAGTTGGCGGGAGCGGGTGAGCAGTTCTTC.